This TCR beta chain was recovered during a study of blood T cell repertoires in COVID-19. About the research overall: Researchers got acute and convalescent COVID-19 samples from the United States, Italy and Spain.

TCRdb's table, derived via immunoSEQ multiplex PCR, lists solely in-frame clones and lacks some. The top ten clones hold 0.95% to 1.5% of a sample with 260,000 or so clones, about 91% of them seen once. Trimming took off 0 bases at V and 7 bases at J, with 28 bases between the two ends. The V gene's germline CDR1 is MGHRA and CDR2 YSYEKL. The length of the CDR3 is 21 residues. Recruitment covered 20 to 25 US areas and drew participants whose ages spanned about 18 to 89 years. This sequence was found in a woman aged 40 to 50 with acute COVID-19. The gene calls are TRBV4-1 and TRBJ1-6; possible D gene TRBD1, 6 bases. Specimen: PBMCs or T cells enriched from blood (not recorded which). CDR3 DNA sequence: TGCGCCAGCAGCCAAGAAAGGACAGCAGAACCTTCACTCAGAACGAATTCACCCCTCCACTTT. Amino acids: CASSQERTAEPSLRTNSPLHF.